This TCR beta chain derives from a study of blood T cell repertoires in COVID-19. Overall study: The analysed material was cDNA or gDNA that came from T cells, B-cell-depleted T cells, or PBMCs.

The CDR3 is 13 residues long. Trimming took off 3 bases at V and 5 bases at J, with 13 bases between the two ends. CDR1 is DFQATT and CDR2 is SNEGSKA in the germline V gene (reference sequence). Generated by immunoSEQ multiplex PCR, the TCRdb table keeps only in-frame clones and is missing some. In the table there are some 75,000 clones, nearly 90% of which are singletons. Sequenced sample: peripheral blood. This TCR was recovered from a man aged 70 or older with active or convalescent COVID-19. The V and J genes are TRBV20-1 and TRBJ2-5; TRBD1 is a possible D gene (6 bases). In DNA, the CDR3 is TGCAGTGCTAGTGGTCAGGGGCTGGAGACCCAGTACTTC. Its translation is CSASGQGLETQYF.